These 19 T cell receptor beta chains share one sample of origin, sequenced in a study of read filtering for tumor transcriptome and immune sequencing. The library was built from about 400 ng RNA with molecular barcoded adaptors for alpha/delta and beta/gamma chains. TCRdb ran MiXCR on the reads and lists one entry per CDR3 protein. The table includes about 58,000 distinct CDR3 sequences, 9% to 15% detected once. The sequenced sample was a population of CD138-negative cells sorted from bone marrow. These receptors were obtained from a donor aged 40 or older with multiple myeloma.

This clonotype was seen only a few times. The J gene is TRBJ2-5, the V gene TRBV20-1; no clear D gene. Germline V lookup: CDR1 DFQATT, CDR2 SNEGSKA (reference sequence). The V end was cut by 6 bases, the J end by 4 bases, with 15 bases between. The CDR3 covers 13 residues. CDR3: CSAPSPYRETQYF. The CDR3 region has the DNA TGCAGTGCCCCTTCACCGTACCGAGAGACCCAGTACTTC.

This clonotype was seen ten or more times. V is TRBV9 and J is TRBJ1-1; D gene uncertain. Trimming pared 3 bases from V and 0 bases from J, leaving 12 bases between. The V gene's germline CDR1 is SGDLS and CDR2 YYNGEE. CDR3 size: 15 residues. CDR3 loop: CASSAANNMNTEAFF. The CDR3 region has the DNA TGTGCCAGCAGCGCCGCGAACAACATGAACACTGAAGCTTTCTTT. Filled out from reference TRBV9 and TRBJ1-1, the complete variable domain reads DSGVTQTPKHLITATGQRVTLRCSPRSGDLSVYWYQQSLDQGLQFLIQYYNGEERAKGNILERFSAQQFPDLHSELNLSSLELGDSALYFCASSAANNMNTEAFFGQGTRLTVV.

This clonotype was seen more than once but under ten times. Just one base apart from a much larger clone, this may be a read error. The genes are TRBV7-8 and TRBJ1-5; 7 bases match TRBD1. Germline CDR1 reads SGHVS; CDR2 reads FQNEAQ. The CDR3 runs 15 residues. The CDR3 region is CASSFTGDSGQPQRF. Here the CDR3 DNA reads TGTGCCAGCAGCTTTACAGGGGATTCGGGTCAGCCCCAGCGTTTT.

The V and J genes are TRBV20-1 and TRBJ2-1; D remains unclear. There are 12 residues in the CDR3. V was clipped by 4 bases and J by 16 bases, with 20 bases between them. Germline V gene lookup returns CDR1 DFQATT and CDR2 SNEGSKA (reference sequence). In DNA form, the CDR3 reads TGCAGTGCTACGGTTGTCATCTCAGGTTCTTTCTTC. This gives the protein CSATVVISGSFF.

This clonotype has ten or more counts. The gene calls are TRBV27 and TRBJ1-6, with D possibly matching TRBD1 (5 bases). The germline V gene encodes CDR1 MNHEY and CDR2 SMNVEV (reference sequence). CDR3 length: 16 amino acids. V gave up 4 bases and J gave up 7 bases, with 17 bases separating them. CDR3 sequence (DNA): TGTGCCAGCAGTTGGGGGGTAGGGAGACGAAATTCACCCCTCCACTTT. Amino acid sequence: CASSWGVGRRNSPLHF.

This clonotype was seen ten or more times. The chain employs TRBV20-1 and TRBJ1-5; D is unclear. V dropped 0 bases and J dropped 6 bases, with 6 bases sitting between them. CDR3 length: 12 residues. CDR1 is DFQATT, CDR2 SNEGSKA, per germline (reference sequence). Here the CDR3 reads CSARDDSQPQHF. The CDR3 DNA reads TGCAGTGCTAGAGATGATAGTCAGCCCCAGCATTTT.

This clonotype was detected a few times. This chain connects TRBV6-5 to TRBJ1-5; tentative D call: TRBD1 (5 bases). V was clipped by 2 bases and J by 2 bases, with 7 bases between them. The CDR3 is made up of 14 amino acids. The germline V gene encodes CDR1 MNHEY and CDR2 SVGAGI. The CDR3 DNA reads TGTGCCAGCAGTTACGGGGCAGGCAATCAGCCCCAGCATTTT. Its translation: CASSYGAGNQPQHF.

There are many counts of this clonotype. This chain connects TRBV6-6 to TRBJ2-3, with D unclear. The CDR3 is 15 amino acids. Between the trimmed V and J ends, which lost 7 bases and 6 bases, there was a span of 20 bases. In germline, CDR1 is MNHNY, CDR2 SVGAGI (reference sequence). The CDR3 loop is CASTTGPVPPDTQYF. CDR3 bases: TGTGCCAGCACCACGGGCCCGGTCCCCCCGGATACGCAGTATTTT.

This clonotype was seen at least ten times. The chain links TRBV7-9 to TRBJ2-7; D is unresolved. Germline V gene lookup returns CDR1 SEHNR and CDR2 FQNEAQ (reference sequence). Trimming stripped 3 bases from V and 11 bases from J, with 11 bases between. The CDR3 has 11 residues. Here the CDR3 DNA reads TGTGCCAGCAGCTTCTCAGGCCCAGAGTACTTC. Protein: CASSFSGPEYF.

This clonotype was observed a few times. The rearrangement links TRBV6-6 to TRBJ2-5; D is perhaps TRBD2 (6 bases). Germline V gives CDR1 MNHNY, CDR2 SVGAGI (reference sequence). Trimming pared 5 bases from V and 4 bases from J, leaving 17 bases between. This CDR3 region has 15 residues. The CDR3 DNA is TGTGCCAGCAGTCGCCTTGGAGGGCGCGGAGAGACCCAGTACTTC. This sequence encodes CASSRLGGRGETQYF.

This clonotype was recorded at least ten times. The chain links TRBV2 to TRBJ1-5, with 8 bases matching TRBD1. Germline CDR1 is SNHLY and CDR2 is FYNNEI. This CDR3 is built from 12 residues. The ends lost 4 bases at V and 11 bases at J; junction bases unmatched: 4. Here the CDR3 reads CASSGQGPAQHF. The CDR3 coding sequence is TGTGCCAGCAGTGGACAGGGGCCCGCCCAGCATTTT.

The chain combines TRBV6-1 with TRBJ2-2; 12 nucleotides line up with TRBD2. The CDR3 totals 16 residues. Germline V lookup: CDR1 MNHNS, CDR2 SASEGT. The V segment lost 7 bases and the J segment 1 base; nucleotides outside the gene matches: 4. The CDR3 here is CASTGLAGRNTGELFF. The DNA for the CDR3 is TGTGCCAGCACCGGACTAGCGGGGAGGAACACCGGGGAGCTGTTTTTT.

This clonotype was seen repeatedly, ten times or more. CDR3 nucleotide sequence: TGTGCCAGCGGAAGAGGCTCACCCCTCCACTTT. The encoded protein is CASGRGSPLHF. The gene calls are TRBV6-6 and TRBJ1-6; D call uncertain. This CDR3 has 11 residues. V lost 8 bases and J lost 10, with 9 bases in between. Germline V gene lookup returns CDR1 MNHNY and CDR2 SVGAGI (reference sequence).

A note on this clonotype: Just one base apart from a much larger clone, this may be a read error. Since no conserved phenylalanine or tryptophan closes the CDR3, a read error is the likely cause. This sequence joins TRBV12-3 or TRBV12-4 and TRBJ2-7; D is possibly TRBD1 (5 bases). V shed 6 bases and J shed 8 bases, with 17 bases lying between them. The CDR3 extends over 13 amino acids. Here the CDR3 reads CASSVNQGVKQYL. CDR3 sequence (DNA): TGTGCCAGCAGCGTTAACCAGGGCGTCAAGCAGTACCTC.

This clonotype was detected many times. The chain is built from TRBV10-3 and TRBJ2-3, with 7 bases matching TRBD2. CDR1 and CDR2 (germline): ENHRY, SYGVKD. This CDR3 contains 15 residues. V lost 0 bases and J lost 4; bases outside the gene matches: 4. The CDR3 nucleotides read TGTGCCATCAGTGAGTCAGGGAGGGGCGCAGATACGCAGTATTTT. Encoded protein: CAISESGRGADTQYF.

This clonotype was counted at least ten times. The chain couples TRBV12-3 or TRBV12-4 to TRBJ1-1; D ambiguous. The ends were cut back, 6 bases at V and 0 bases at J, with 8 bases in the middle. This CDR3 is built from 13 residues. The CDR3 region is CASRISMNTEAFF. In nucleotides, the CDR3 is TGTGCCAGCAGGATCAGCATGAACACTGAAGCTTTCTTT.

J is TRBJ2-7 and V is TRBV6-5; 7 positions agree with TRBD1. Germline loops: CDR1 MNHEY, CDR2 SVGAGI. The CDR3 is made up of 12 amino acids. V gave up 8 bases and J gave up 2 bases; unmatched junction bases: 3. The CDR3 here is CASRTGTYEQYF. The DNA for the CDR3 is TGTGCCAGCCGGACAGGCACCTACGAGCAGTACTTC.

The sample holds many counts of this clonotype. V gene TRBV7-2 combines with J gene TRBJ1-1, with unresolved D. The germline gives CDR1 SGHTA, CDR2 FQGNSA. The CDR3 contains 14 residues. The V gene lost 6 bases and the J gene lost 4 bases, with 15 bases spanning the gap. This chain's CDR3 is CASSEQYIRTEAFF. For the CDR3, the DNA is TGTGCCAGCAGTGAACAGTATATACGCACTGAAGCTTTCTTT.

Remarks on this clonotype: A much larger clone lies one base from this, so it may be a read error. This chain joins TRBV13 and TRBJ2-3; D perhaps matches TRBD1 (5 bases). The assigned J gene may be wrong: the sequence end matches TRBJ1-5 better. This CDR3 has 14 residues. Germline-derived CDR1 and CDR2 are PRHDT and FYEKMQ (reference sequence). For the CDR3, the DNA is TGTGCCAGCAGCTTAGGCAGGGTTGTGGATACGCAGCATTTT. As protein: CASSLGRVVDTQHF.